This is a list of T cell receptor beta chains from one sample in a study of T-cell memory formation after mild COVID-19. Each CDR3 protein is one row after TCRdb ran MiXCR on the 5' RACE reads. The table shows 300,000 to 400,000 distinct CDR3 sequences, with about a sixth occurring only once. Sequencing was carried out using PBMCs or a T cell subset sorted from them (not recorded which). All receptors come from a man aged 18-30 years who had mild COVID-19 (a few samples of this study predate the infection). Cell type and time point are not known. The CDR3 runs from the conserved cysteine through the conserved F or W.

J: TRBJ2-5
V: TRBV6-4
CDR3: CASKPGLVRETQYF

J: TRBJ2-2
V: TRBV12-3/TRBV12-4
CDR3: CASLRLAANTGELFF

J: TRBJ2-5
V: TRBV7-2
CDR3: CASSSEPGLAGAVMAQYF

J: TRBJ2-5
V: TRBV5-4
CDR3: CASARPPEETQYF

J: TRBJ1-6
V: TRBV19
CDR3: CASSQTGESPLHF

J: TRBJ2-2
V: TRBV5-8
CDR3: CASSPYRRSFTGELFF

J: TRBJ2-5
V: TRBV7-2
CDR3: CASSPLKGLEETQYF

J: TRBJ1-6
V: TRBV7-9
CDR3: CASSFKGLPGSPLHF

J: TRBJ1-4
V: TRBV11-1
CDR3: CASTRGGSEKLFF

J: TRBJ2-3
V: TRBV20-1
CDR3: CSAPTGGTDTQYF

J: TRBJ2-1
V: TRBV7-2
CDR3: CASSPQIQVTYNEQFF

J: TRBJ1-2
V: TRBV7-6
CDR3: CASSQSETGKLGYTF

J: TRBJ2-7
V: TRBV6-2/TRBV6-3
CDR3: CASSPDRGGSYEQYF

J: TRBJ2-7
V: TRBV3-1
CDR3: CASSHNHEQYF

J: TRBJ2-2
V: TRBV4-2
CDR3: CASSQEPGSTGELFF

J: TRBJ2-1
V: TRBV11-2
CDR3: CASSFSGGVNEQFF

J: TRBJ2-3
V: TRBV5-1
CDR3: CATRATLSTDTQYF

J: TRBJ1-1
V: TRBV5-1
CDR3: CASSLGGTTGNTEAFF

J: TRBJ2-2
V: TRBV7-2
CDR3: CATTGLGATGELFF

J: TRBJ2-4
V: TRBV7-9
CDR3: CASSPPGQGVYIQYF

J: TRBJ2-2
V: TRBV7-6
CDR3: CASSLVTDTGELFF

J: TRBJ1-6
V: TRBV7-6
CDR3: CASSAGTTNNSPLHF

J: TRBJ2-5
V: TRBV2
CDR3: CASTRLDLQETQYF

J: TRBJ2-1
V: TRBV7-2
CDR3: CASSLAAATNNEQFF

J: TRBJ1-2
V: TRBV7-2
CDR3: CASSLGVEDYGYTF

J: TRBJ1-2
V: TRBV7-9
CDR3: CASSSETYGSYGYTF

J: TRBJ1-4
V: TRBV2
CDR3: CASRRGGEKLFF

J: TRBJ1-2
V: TRBV28
CDR3: CASSFAQSYGYTF

J: TRBJ2-3
V: TRBV7-2
CDR3: CASRLAGGPSTDTQYF

J: TRBJ2-3
V: TRBV9
CDR3: CASRGPGLALDTQYF

J: TRBJ1-1
V: TRBV29-1
CDR3: CSVAQGTEAFF

J: TRBJ2-3
V: TRBV10-3
CDR3: CAISLTTSTDTQYF

J: TRBJ2-1
V: TRBV6-2/TRBV6-3
CDR3: CASGDRPKEQFF

J: TRBJ2-5
V: TRBV10-3
CDR3: CAISDVVAGQETQYF

J: TRBJ1-4
V: TRBV19
CDR3: CASSALQKEKLFF

J: TRBJ2-2
V: TRBV4-3
CDR3: CASSQEVGWQANTGELFF

J: TRBJ1-2
V: TRBV7-9
CDR3: CASSLVEGRMDGYTF

J: TRBJ1-1
V: TRBV5-4
CDR3: CASSPTGMNTEAFF

J: TRBJ2-3
V: TRBV12-3/TRBV12-4
CDR3: CASWGLAGGTDTQYF

J: TRBJ2-1
V: TRBV10-3
CDR3: CAISKQLAGITNEQFF

J: TRBJ1-4
V: TRBV11-2
CDR3: CASSGGGPTNEKLFF

J: TRBJ2-2
V: TRBV7-3
CDR3: CASSLTKAGKDGELFF

J: TRBJ1-2
V: TRBV29-1
CDR3: CSVARDGNNYGYTF

J: TRBJ1-2
V: TRBV6-1
CDR3: CASSEGGAIYGGYTF

J: TRBJ2-6
V: TRBV24-1
CDR3: CATSATGANVLTF

J: TRBJ2-2
V: TRBV7-9
CDR3: CATGTDNTGELFF

J: TRBJ2-2
V: TRBV27
CDR3: CASSLSLDSSGELFF

J: TRBJ1-5
V: TRBV2
CDR3: CASARSYNQPQHF

J: TRBJ2-7
V: TRBV4-1
CDR3: CASSSDRDRAYEQYF

J: TRBJ1-1
V: TRBV27
CDR3: CASASRGRKDEAFF

J: TRBJ1-4
V: TRBV6-1
CDR3: CASSEGAAILTNEKLFF

J: TRBJ2-1
V: TRBV7-6
CDR3: CASSPIRGGYNEQFF

J: TRBJ2-1
V: TRBV6-2/TRBV6-3
CDR3: CASSYSGEGSNRQFF

J: TRBJ2-2
V: TRBV5-6
CDR3: CASSFDPGFGGELFF

J: TRBJ1-1
V: TRBV4-1
CDR3: CASSQGLFEAFF